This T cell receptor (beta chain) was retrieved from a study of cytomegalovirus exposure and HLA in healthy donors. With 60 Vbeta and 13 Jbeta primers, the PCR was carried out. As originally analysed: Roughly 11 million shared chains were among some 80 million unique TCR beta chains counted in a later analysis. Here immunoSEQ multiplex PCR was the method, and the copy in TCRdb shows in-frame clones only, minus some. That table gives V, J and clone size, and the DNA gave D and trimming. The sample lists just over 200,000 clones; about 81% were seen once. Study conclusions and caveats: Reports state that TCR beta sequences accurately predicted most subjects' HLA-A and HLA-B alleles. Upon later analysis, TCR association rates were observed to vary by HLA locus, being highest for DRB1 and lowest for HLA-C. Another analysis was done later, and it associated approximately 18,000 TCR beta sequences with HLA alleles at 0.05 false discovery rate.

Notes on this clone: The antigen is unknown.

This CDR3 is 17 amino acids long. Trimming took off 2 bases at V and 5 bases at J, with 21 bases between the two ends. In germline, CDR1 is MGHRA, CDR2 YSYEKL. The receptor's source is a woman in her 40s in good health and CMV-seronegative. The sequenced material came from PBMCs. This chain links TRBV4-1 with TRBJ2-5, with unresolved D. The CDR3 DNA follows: TGCGCCAGCAGCCAAATACCGCCCATGGCCCCAGCGGAGACCCAGTACTTC. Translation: CASSQIPPMAPAETQYF.